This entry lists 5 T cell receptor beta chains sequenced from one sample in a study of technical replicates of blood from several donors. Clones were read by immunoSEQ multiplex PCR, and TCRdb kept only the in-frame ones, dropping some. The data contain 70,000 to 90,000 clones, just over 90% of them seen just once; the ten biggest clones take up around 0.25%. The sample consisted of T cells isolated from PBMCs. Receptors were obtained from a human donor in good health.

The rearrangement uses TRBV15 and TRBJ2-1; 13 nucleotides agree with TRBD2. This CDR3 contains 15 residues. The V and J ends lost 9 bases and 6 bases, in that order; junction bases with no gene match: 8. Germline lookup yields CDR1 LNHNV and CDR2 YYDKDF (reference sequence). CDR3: CATRTSGSNGNEQFF. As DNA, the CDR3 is TGTGCCACACGGACTAGCGGGAGTAACGGCAATGAGCAGTTCTTC.

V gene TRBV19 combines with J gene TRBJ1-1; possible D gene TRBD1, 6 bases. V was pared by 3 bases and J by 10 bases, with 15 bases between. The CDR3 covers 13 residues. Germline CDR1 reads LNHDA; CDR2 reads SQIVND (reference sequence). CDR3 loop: CASSISSGDRAFF. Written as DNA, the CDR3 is TGTGCCAGTAGTATCTCTTCAGGGGATAGAGCTTTCTTT.

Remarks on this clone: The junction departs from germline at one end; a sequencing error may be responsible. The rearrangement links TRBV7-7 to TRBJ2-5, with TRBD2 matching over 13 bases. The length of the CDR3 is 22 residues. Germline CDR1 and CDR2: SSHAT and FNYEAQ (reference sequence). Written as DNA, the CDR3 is TGTGCTAGCAGTTCCTCCCGGGGGGGGACTAGCGGGGACCTCCGGGCCGGGGAGACCCAGTACTTC. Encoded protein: CASSSSRGGTSGDLRAGETQYF.

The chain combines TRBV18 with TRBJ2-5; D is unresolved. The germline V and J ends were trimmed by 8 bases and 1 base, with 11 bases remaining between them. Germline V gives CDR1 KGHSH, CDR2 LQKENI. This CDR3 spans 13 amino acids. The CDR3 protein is CASQTEVQETQYF. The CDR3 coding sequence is TGTGCCAGCCAAACAGAAGTCCAAGAGACCCAGTACTTC.

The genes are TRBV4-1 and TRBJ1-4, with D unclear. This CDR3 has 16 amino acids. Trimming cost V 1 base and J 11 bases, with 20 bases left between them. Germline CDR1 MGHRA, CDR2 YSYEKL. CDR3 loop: CASSQGNGFREVKLFF. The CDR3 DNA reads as TGCGCCAGCAGCCAAGGCAATGGATTTAGGGAGGTGAAACTGTTTTTT.